This T cell receptor beta chain is from a study of cytomegalovirus exposure and HLA in healthy donors. For the study at large: Across under 450 genotyped donors, about 86% landed in the Caucasian-associated ancestry cluster.

Primers included in the PCR were 60 Vbeta and 13 Jbeta primers. Measured with immunoSEQ multiplex PCR; TCRdb has only the in-frame clones, and not every one. This sample carries over 95,000 clones, roughly 80% of them seen once, and the ten largest clones take 2.7%. Material for sequencing was PBMCs. The TCR comes from a female donor in good health and CMV-seronegative.

The CDR3 nucleotides read TGTGCCATCAGCCAGGACTCCATCTATGGCTACACCTTC. This sequence encodes CAISQDSIYGYTF. The genes are TRBV10-3 and TRBJ1-2; D ambiguous. The CDR3 has 13 residues. V was cut by 6 bases and J by 4 bases, with 12 bases left in between. Germline CDR1 ENHRY, CDR2 SYGVKD.